This entry is about one TCR beta chain. Its matching antigen is unknown. The table came from immunoSEQ multiplex PCR; TCRdb's copy has only in-frame clones and leaves some out. The table lists 2.5 million or so clones, 90% to 95% of them singletons. These data originate in a study of shared clonotypes between healthy human individuals. Whole-study context: Each donor's CD4 naive and CD4 memory cells filled three plates apiece, CD8 naive two, and CD8 memory one.

Notes on the study in general: Sorted-subset sequencing, rarefaction showed, was incomplete despite large depth. Tissue TCR repertoires likely differ from these blood-only repertoires.

The CDR3 extends over 18 amino acids. Germline CDR1 reads SGHDT; CDR2 reads YYEEEE. Trimming cost V 3 bases and J 5 bases, with 26 bases left between them. Negatively enriched CD4+ T cells were divided by CD45RA into naive and memory. The sequenced material came from naive CD4+ T cells sorted from blood. Specified subset: CD45RA+ positively selected. The V and J genes are TRBV5-6 and TRBJ1-2, with a weak D call TRBD1 (5 bases). The receptor was derived from a man younger than 35 in good health. Here the CDR3 DNA reads TGTGCCAGCAGCTCGATCGTTCTAAGGACAACGGCAGGGTATGGCTACACCTTC. Protein: CASSSIVLRTTAGYGYTF.